The T cell receptor (beta chain) described here comes from a study of cytomegalovirus exposure and HLA in healthy donors (TCRdb year 2017). Regarding the complete study: According to a later analysis, the 120 or so validation repertoires were produced on the same platform as the approximately 610 repertoires of the first cohort. The study aimed to test whether signatures of past pathogen exposure could be identified by cataloging public T cell receptors. In addition to the first cohort of several hundred subjects, a separate validation cohort of approximately 130 different subjects was used. To predict cytomegalovirus infection status, the study brought together high-throughput TCR immunosequencing, statistical association of individual TCRs with disease status, and machine learning. Summary of the overall study and its limitations: A later analysis lacked HLA typing for the validation cohort, so it scored co-occurrence in that cohort across all 130 or so repertoires. Of the cluster scores, about 94% were above 0 in a later analysis, which found that TCRs clustered in the first cohort also tended to co-occur in the 120 or so validation repertoires. While some public TCRs were present in many individuals, most TCR sequences turned up only very rarely across donors. It was suggested by the authors that the approach could potentially be generalized to other disease states and immunological phenotypes. In the study, 150 to 200 TCR beta chains were listed as associated with cytomegalovirus. The classifier was reported to diagnose cytomegalovirus status with high specificity and sensitivity in both the original cohort and the validation cohort. In vitro tests confirmed that a few of the cytomegalovirus-associated TCR beta chains recognize cytomegalovirus antigens.

This clone was found once. Its target antigen remains unknown. No per-base quality is available; no much larger clone lies one base away. Donors formed part of the validation cohort, which comprised 120 subjects and was distinct from the first cohort of several hundred subjects. Reading the germline V gene gives CDR1 SQVTM and CDR2 ANQGSEA. V is shortened by 4 bases, J by 0 bases, and the region joining them spans 9 bases. The CDR3 covers 13 residues, taking in both the cysteine and the phenylalanine. Only the CDR3 region is kept as DNA, spanning 39 bases read in frame from base 1. The protocol used for the library was the immunoSEQ multiplex PCR assay. Turning to the authors' computational methods: A statistical classification framework was built for diagnosing cytomegalovirus status from the catalog of TCR beta chain sequences. In its TCRdb copy, this immuneACCESS table keeps in-frame sequences only and misses some clones. Where compared with another copy, unresolved V genes explain less than half of these, and the others have no known cause. V and J calls and clone size follow that table, whereas D and trimming were derived from the DNA. The sample profile shows roughly 120,000 clones; 90% to 95% of them were found once. Around 1.2% of the sample goes to the ten largest clones.

The TCR sequence derives from a woman aged 18-35 years in good health and CMV-seronegative. The sequence is built from TRBV29-1 and TRBJ1-1; the D gene lacks a confident call. Sequencing was performed on PBMCs. The CDR3 region has the sequence CSVASRMNTEAFF. In nucleotide form, the sequence is TGCAGCGTTGCCAGTCGAATGAACACTGAAGCTTTCTTT.